This entry concerns a single TCR beta chain. This specimen comes from a study of blood T cell repertoires in COVID-19. Background on the study: Italy, Spain and the United States were the sources of the convalescent and acute COVID-19 samples.

Profiling relied on immunoSEQ multiplex PCR, and the TCRdb table lists in-frame clones only, not all of them. Among more than 85,000 clones listed, roughly 84% were seen once. The sample comprised peripheral blood. The sequence derives from a human donor in a cohort sampled during active COVID-19.

CDR3 sequence: CASRGTGDQPQHF. In DNA form, the CDR3 reads TGTGCCAGCAGGGGGACAGGGGATCAGCCCCAGCATTTT. This chain joins TRBV2 and TRBJ1-5, with TRBD1 matching over 10 bases. This CDR3 region has 13 residues. V shed 6 bases, J shed 5 bases, and the junction held 1 base outside the gene matches. Germline V lookup: CDR1 SNHLY, CDR2 FYNNEI.